This paragraph reports one T cell receptor beta chain. The data derive from a study of naive and memory T cell subsets. The treatment: skin biopsy from PPD injection site in Mantoux-positive individual. The library had UMIs added by 3' ligation of an oligonucleotide to TCR cDNA. Biopsied sites were PPD injections in people with a positive Mantoux test. The SP2 primer and nested alpha and beta constant region primers amplified ligated cDNA in four rounds. MiXCR, applied by TCRdb to the UMI-ligation and nested PCR reads, yields one record per CDR3 protein. Seen here are some 40,000 distinct CDR3 sequences, approximately 9.9% observed once, and the top ten hold around 3.9%. Material: skin, obtained from a tuberculin skin test site. The receptor comes from an adult in good health.

The CDR3 spells CASSQDRASGGGDGKTQYF. As DNA, the CDR3 is TGCGCCAGCAGCCAAGATCGAGCTAGCGGGGGAGGTGACGGAAAGACCCAGTACTTC. This chain links TRBV4-1 with TRBJ2-5; 10 positions agree with TRBD2. The V gene end was trimmed by 0 bases and the J gene end by 6 bases; junction bases not matched to a gene: 16. The CDR3 is 19 residues long. Germline CDR1 and CDR2: MGHRA and YSYEKL.